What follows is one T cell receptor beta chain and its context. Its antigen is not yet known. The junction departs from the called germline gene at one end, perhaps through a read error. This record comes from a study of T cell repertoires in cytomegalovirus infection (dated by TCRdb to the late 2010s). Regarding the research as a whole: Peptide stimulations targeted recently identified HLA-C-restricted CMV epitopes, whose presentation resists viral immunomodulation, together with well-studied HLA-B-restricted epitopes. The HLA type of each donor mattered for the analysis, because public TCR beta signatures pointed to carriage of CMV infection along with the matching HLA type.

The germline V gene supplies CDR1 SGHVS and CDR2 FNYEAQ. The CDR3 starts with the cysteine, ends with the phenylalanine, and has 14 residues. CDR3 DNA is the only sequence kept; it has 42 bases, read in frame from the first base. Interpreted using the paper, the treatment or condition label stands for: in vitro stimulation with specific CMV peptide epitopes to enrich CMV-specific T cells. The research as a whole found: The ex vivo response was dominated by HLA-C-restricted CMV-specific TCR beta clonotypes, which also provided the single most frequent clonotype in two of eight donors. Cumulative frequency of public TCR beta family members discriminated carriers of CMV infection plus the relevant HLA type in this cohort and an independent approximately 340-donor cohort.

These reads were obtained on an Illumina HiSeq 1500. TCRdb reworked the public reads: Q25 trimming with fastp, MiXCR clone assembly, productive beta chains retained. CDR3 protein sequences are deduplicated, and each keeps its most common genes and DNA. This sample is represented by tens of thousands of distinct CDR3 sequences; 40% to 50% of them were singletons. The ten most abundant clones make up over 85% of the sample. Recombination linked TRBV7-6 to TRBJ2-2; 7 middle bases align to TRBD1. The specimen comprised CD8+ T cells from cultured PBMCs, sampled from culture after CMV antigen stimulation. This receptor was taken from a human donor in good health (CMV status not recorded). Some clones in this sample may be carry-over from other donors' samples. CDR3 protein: CASSFSTGTGELFF. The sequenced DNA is TGTGCTAGCAGCTTTTCGACAGGGACCGGGGAGCTGTTTTTT. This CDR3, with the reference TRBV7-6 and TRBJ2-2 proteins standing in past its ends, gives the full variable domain GAGVSQSPRYKVTKRGQDVALRCDPISGHVSLYWYRQALGQGPEFLTYFNYEAQQDKSGLPNDRFSAERPEGSISTLTIQRTEQRDSAMYRCASSFSTGTGELFFGEGSRLTVL.